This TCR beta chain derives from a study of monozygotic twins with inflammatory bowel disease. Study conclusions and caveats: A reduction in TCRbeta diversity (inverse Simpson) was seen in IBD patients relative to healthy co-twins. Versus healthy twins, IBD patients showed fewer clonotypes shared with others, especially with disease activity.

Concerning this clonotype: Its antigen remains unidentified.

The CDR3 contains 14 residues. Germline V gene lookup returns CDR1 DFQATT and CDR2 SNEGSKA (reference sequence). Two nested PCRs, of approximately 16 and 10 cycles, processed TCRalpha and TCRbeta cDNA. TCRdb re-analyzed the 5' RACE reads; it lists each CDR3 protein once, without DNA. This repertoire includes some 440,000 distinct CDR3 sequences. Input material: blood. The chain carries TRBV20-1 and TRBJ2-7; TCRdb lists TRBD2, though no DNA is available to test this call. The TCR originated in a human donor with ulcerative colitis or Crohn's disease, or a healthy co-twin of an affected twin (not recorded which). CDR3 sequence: CSANLPMASYEQYF.